These T cell receptor beta chains were read from a single sample in a study of blood T cell repertoires in COVID-19. Data came from immunoSEQ multiplex PCR; TCRdb stores just in-frame clones and leaves some out. The sample lists 150,000 to 200,000 clones, around 86% occurring once. The source material was peripheral blood. These receptors came from a man in his 70s with acute or convalescent COVID-19. Both conserved end residues are part of each CDR3. D genes are given only for firm matches. Expanded clones are given a class, and other clones once, few, many or no size at all.

>TRBJ1-4|-|-|TRBV27
CASTSRGVVGEKLFF
TGTGCCAGCACCTCCCGGGGGGTGGTTGGAGAAAAACTGTTTTTT
>TRBJ1-1|-|-|TRBV5-1
CASSVGQLNTEAFF
TGCGCCAGCAGCGTTGGACAACTGAACACTGAAGCTTTCTTT
>TRBJ1-2|-|once|TRBV10-3
CAITGGQGPNYGYTF
TGTGCCATCACGGGAGGACAAGGACCTAACTATGGCTACACCTTC
>TRBJ2-2|TRBD2|-|TRBV5-1
CASRATSDTGELFF
TGCGCCAGCAGGGCGACTAGCGACACCGGGGAGCTGTTTTTT
>TRBJ1-2|-|-|TRBV2
CASTADSYGYTF
TGTGCCAGCACTGCGGATTCCTATGGCTACACCTTC
>TRBJ1-6|TRBD1|-|TRBV5-4
CASSLVGGLLRSPLHF
TGTGCCAGCAGCTTAGTAGGGGGCTTATTACGTTCACCCCTCCACTTT
>TRBJ2-7|TRBD2|-|TRBV5-1
CASSLLSGRAQEQYF
TGCGCCAGCAGCTTGCTTAGCGGGAGGGCTCAGGAGCAGTACTTC
>TRBJ2-5|-|-|TRBV6-1
CASSLDRETQYF
TGTGCCAGCAGTCTCGACAGGGAGACCCAGTACTTC
>TRBJ2-2|TRBD1|-|TRBV27
CASSLPPTGRGELFF
TGTGCCAGCAGTTTACCTCCGACAGGGCGCGGGGAGCTGTTTTTT
>TRBJ2-7|TRBD1|-|TRBV18
CASSLDRGVYEQYF
TGTGCCAGCTCCCTGGACAGGGGAGTCTACGAGCAGTACTTC
>TRBJ2-3|-|-|TRBV5-5
CASTPYGGQGTDTQYF
TGTGCCAGCACCCCCTACGGTGGACAAGGCACAGATACGCAGTATTTT
>TRBJ1-3|-|-|TRBV6-1
CASSDRGRFSGNTIYF
TGTGCCAGCAGTGACAGGGGTCGGTTCTCTGGAAACACCATATATTTT
>TRBJ2-5|-|once|TRBV4-3
CASSQRWTRYQETQYF
TGCGCCAGCAGCCAGCGCTGGACACGCTACCAAGAGACCCAGTACTTC
>TRBJ1-3|-|-|TRBV12-3/TRBV12-4
CASSSSSGNTIYF
TGTGCCAGCAGTTCCTCCTCTGGAAACACCATATATTTT
>TRBJ2-7|-|-|TRBV6-5
CASSYSGHKAYEQYF
TGTGCCAGCAGTTACTCGGGACACAAAGCCTACGAGCAGTACTTC
>TRBJ2-5|TRBD2|-|TRBV4-1
CASSNSPAGGETQYF
TGCGCCAGCTCCAATTCGCCAGCGGGGGGTGAGACCCAGTACTTC
>TRBJ1-4|TRBD1|few|TRBV5-1
CASSDAGGTNEKLFF
TGCGCCAGCAGCGATGCAGGGGGAACTAATGAAAAACTGTTTTTT
>TRBJ2-5|-|-|TRBV9
CASRPTGGRGETQYF
TGTGCCAGCAGGCCCACGGGCGGACGGGGGGAGACCCAGTACTTC
>TRBJ2-2|TRBD1|-|TRBV11-2
CASSLDQGATGELFF
TGTGCCAGCAGCTTAGATCAGGGGGCCACCGGGGAGCTGTTTTTT
>TRBJ2-2|TRBD2|once|TRBV18
CASSPRTSGTNTGELFF
TGTGCCAGCTCACCAAGAACTAGCGGGACGAACACCGGGGAGCTGTTTTTT
>TRBJ2-1|-|-|TRBV14
CASSQRPSARDEQFF
TGTGCCAGCAGCCAACGGCCTAGCGCCAGGGATGAGCAGTTCTTC
>TRBJ1-4|-|-|TRBV5-4
CASSLAKGANEKLFF
TGTGCCAGCAGCTTGGCCAAAGGGGCTAATGAAAAACTGTTTTTT
>TRBJ1-3|-|-|TRBV5-5
CASRRGAPGNTIYF
TGTGCCAGCAGGCGGGGGGCGCCTGGAAACACCATATATTTT